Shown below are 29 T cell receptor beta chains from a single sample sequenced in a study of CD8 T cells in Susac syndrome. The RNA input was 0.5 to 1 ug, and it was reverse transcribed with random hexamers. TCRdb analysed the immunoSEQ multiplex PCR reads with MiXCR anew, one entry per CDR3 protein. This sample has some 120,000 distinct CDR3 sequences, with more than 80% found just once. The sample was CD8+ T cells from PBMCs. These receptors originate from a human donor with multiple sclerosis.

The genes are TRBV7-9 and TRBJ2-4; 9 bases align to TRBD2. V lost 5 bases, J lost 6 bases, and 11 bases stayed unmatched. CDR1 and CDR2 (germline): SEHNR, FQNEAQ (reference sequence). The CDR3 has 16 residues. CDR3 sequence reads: CASSTTSGRPRNIQYF. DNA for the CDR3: TGTGCCAGCAGCACCACCAGCGGGAGGCCCCGAAACATTCAGTACTTC.

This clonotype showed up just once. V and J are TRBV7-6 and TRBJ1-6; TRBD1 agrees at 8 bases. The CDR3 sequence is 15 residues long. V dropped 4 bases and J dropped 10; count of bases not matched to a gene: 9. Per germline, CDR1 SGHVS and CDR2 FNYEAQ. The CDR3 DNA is TGTGCCAGCAGCTCGCGGTACAGGGGGGAGTCACCCCTCCACTTT. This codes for CASSSRYRGESPLHF.

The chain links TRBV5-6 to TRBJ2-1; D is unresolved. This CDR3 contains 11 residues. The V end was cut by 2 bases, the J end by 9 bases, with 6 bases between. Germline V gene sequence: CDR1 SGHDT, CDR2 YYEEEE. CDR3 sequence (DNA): TGTGCCAGCAGCTTCCCGGCTGAGCAGTTCTTC. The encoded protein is CASSFPAEQFF.

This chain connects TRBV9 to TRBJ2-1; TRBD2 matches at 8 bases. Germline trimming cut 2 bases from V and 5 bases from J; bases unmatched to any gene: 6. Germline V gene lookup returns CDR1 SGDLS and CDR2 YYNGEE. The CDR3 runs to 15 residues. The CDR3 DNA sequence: TGTGCCAGCAGCGTCAGCGGGAGTAATCACAATGAGCAGTTCTTC. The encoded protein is CASSVSGSNHNEQFF.

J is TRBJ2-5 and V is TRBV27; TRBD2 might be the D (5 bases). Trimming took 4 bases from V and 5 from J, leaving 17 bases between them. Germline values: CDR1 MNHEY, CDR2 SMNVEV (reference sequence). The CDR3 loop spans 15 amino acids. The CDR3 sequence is CASSSLGRGSETQYF. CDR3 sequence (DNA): TGTGCCAGCAGTTCTTTGGGGAGAGGTTCGGAGACCCAGTACTTC.

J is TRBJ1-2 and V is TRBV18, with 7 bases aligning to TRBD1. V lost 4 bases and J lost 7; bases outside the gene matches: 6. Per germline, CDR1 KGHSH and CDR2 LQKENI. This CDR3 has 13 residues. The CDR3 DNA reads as TGTGCCAGCTCACTGACAGGGTATGGTGGCTACACCTTC. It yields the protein CASSLTGYGGYTF.

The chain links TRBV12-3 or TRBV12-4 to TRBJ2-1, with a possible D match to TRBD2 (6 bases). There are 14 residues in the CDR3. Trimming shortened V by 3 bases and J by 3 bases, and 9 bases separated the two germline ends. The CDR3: CASSFSDYYNEQFF. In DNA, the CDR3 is TGTGCCAGCAGTTTCTCGGACTACTACAATGAGCAGTTCTTC.

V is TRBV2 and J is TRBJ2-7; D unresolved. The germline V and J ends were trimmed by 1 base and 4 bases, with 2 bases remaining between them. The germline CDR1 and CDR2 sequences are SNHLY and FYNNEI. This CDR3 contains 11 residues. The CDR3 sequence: CASSEGYEQYF. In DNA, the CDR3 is TGTGCCAGCAGTGAAGGGTACGAGCAGTACTTC.

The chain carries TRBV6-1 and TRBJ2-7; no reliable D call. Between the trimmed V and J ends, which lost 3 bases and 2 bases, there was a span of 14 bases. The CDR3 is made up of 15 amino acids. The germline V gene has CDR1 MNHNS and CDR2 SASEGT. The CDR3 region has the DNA TGTGCCAGCAGTGATTGGCCGGATAGAACCTACGAGCAGTACGTC. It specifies CASSDWPDRTYEQYV.

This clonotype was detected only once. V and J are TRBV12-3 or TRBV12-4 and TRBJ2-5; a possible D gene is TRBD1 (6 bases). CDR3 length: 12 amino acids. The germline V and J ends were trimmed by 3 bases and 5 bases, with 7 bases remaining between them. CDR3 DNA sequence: TGTGCCAGCAGTTTGAGGGGGGAGACCCAGTACTTC. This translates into CASSLRGETQYF.

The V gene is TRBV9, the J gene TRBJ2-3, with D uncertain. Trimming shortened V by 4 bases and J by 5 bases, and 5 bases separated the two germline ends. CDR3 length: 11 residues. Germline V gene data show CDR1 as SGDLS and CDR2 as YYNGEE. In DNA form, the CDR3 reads TGTGCCAGCAGCTCCAAAGATACGCAGTATTTT. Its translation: CASSSKDTQYF.

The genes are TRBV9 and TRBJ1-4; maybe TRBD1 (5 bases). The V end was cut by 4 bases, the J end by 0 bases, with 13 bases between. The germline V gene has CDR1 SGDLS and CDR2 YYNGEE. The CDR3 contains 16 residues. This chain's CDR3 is CASSTSGGATNEKLFF. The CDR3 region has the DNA TGTGCCAGCAGCACGTCGGGGGGAGCAACTAATGAAAAACTGTTTTTT.

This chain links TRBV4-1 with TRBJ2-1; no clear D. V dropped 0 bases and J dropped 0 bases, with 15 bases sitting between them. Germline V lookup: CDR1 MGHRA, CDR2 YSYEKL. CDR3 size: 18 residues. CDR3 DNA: TGCGCCAGCAGCCAAGATTTGCGGCCGCCGAGCTCCTACAATGAGCAGTTCTTC. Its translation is CASSQDLRPPSSYNEQFF.

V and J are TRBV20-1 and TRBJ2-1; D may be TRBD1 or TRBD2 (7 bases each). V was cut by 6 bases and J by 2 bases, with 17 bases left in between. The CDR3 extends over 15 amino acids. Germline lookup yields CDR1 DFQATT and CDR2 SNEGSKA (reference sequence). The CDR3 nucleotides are TGCAGTGCCCCCCATGCAGGGGGGGCCTACAATGAGCAGTTCTTC. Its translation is CSAPHAGGAYNEQFF.

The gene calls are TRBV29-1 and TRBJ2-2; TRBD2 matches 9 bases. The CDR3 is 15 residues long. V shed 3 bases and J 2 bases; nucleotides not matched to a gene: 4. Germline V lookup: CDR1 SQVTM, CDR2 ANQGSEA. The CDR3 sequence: CSVETSGDNTGELFF. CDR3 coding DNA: TGCAGCGTTGAGACTAGCGGAGATAACACCGGGGAGCTGTTTTTT.

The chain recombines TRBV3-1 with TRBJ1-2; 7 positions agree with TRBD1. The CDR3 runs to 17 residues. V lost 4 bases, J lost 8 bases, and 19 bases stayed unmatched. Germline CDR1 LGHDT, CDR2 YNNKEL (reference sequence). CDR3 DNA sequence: TGTGCCAGCAGCCTCATAGGACAGGCGGGGGCCTGGCGAGGCTACACCTTC. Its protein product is CASSLIGQAGAWRGYTF.

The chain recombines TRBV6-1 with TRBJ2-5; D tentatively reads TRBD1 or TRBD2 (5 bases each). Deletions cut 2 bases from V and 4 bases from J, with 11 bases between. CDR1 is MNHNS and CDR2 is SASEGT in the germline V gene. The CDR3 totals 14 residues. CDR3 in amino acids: CASSELGTRETQYF. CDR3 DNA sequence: TGTGCCAGCAGTGAACTTGGGACCCGAGAGACCCAGTACTTC.

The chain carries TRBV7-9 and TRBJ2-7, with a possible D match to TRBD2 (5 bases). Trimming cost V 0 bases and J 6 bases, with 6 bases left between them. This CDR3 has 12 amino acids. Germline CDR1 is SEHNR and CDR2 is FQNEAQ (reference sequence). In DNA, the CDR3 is TGTGCCAGCAGCTTAGCCCTAGCCGAGCAGTACTTC. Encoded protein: CASSLALAEQYF.

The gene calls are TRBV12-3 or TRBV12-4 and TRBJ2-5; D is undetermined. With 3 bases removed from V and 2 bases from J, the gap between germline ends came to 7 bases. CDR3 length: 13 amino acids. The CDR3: CASSFVSQETQYF. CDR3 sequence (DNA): TGTGCCAGCAGTTTCGTAAGTCAAGAGACCCAGTACTTC.

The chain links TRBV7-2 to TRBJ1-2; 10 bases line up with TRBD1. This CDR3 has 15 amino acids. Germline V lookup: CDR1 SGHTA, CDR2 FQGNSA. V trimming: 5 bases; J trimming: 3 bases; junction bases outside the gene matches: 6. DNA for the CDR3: TGTGCCAGCAGCGCCGGGACAGGGGCCGACTATGGCTACACCTTC. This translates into CASSAGTGADYGYTF.

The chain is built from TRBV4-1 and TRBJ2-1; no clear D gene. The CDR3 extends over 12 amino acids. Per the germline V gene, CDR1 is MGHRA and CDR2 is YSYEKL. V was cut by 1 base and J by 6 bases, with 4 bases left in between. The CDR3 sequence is CASSQGPNEQFF. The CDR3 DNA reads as TGCGCCAGCAGCCAAGGGCCCAATGAGCAGTTCTTC.

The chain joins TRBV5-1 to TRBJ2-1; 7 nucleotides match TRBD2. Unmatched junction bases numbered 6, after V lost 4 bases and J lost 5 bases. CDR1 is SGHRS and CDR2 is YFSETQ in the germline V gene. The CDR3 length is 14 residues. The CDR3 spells CASSPAGDDNEQFF. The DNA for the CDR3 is TGCGCCAGCAGCCCGGCGGGGGACGACAATGAGCAGTTCTTC.

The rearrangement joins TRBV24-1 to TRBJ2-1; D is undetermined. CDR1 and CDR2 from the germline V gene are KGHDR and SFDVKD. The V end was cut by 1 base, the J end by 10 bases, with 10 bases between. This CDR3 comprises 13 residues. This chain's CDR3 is CATSDFRAPEQFF. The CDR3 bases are TGTGCCACCAGTGATTTTAGGGCCCCGGAGCAGTTCTTC.

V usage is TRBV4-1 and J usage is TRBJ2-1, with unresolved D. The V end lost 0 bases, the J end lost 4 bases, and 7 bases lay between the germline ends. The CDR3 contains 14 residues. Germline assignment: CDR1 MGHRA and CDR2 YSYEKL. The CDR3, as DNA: TGCGCCAGCAGCCAAGAGGGCCAATACAATGAGCAGTTCTTC. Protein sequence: CASSQEGQYNEQFF.

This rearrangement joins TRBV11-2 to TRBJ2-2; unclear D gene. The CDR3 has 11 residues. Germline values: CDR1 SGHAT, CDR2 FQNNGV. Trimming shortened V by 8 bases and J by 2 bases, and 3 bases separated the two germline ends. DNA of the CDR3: TGTGCCAGCTGTAACACCGGGGAGCTGTTTTTT. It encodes CASCNTGELFF.

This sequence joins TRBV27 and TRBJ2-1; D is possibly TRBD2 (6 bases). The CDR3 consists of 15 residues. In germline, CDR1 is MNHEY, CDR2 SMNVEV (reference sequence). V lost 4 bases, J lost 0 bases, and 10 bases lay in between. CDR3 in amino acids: CASSSDYSSYNEQFF. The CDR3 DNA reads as TGTGCCAGCAGTTCGGACTATAGCTCCTACAATGAGCAGTTCTTC.

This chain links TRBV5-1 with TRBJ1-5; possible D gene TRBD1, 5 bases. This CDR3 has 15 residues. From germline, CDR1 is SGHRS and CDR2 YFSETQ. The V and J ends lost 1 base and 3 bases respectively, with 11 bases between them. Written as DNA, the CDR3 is TGCGCCAGCAGCTTGCGAGGGACCGTCAATCAGCCCCAGCATTTT. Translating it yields CASSLRGTVNQPQHF.

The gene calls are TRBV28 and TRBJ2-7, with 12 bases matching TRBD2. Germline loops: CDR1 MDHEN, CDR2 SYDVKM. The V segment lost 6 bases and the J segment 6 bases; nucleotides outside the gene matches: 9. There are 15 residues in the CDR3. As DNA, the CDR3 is TGTGCCAGCAGAATCCTGACTAGCGGGGGTGGCGAGCAGTACTTC. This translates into CASRILTSGGGEQYF. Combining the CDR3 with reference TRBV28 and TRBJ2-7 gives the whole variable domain DVKVTQSSRYLVKRTGEKVFLECVQDMDHENMFWYRQDPGLGLRLIYFSYDVKMKEKGDIPEGYSVSREKKERFSLILESASTNQTSMYLCASRILTSGGGEQYFGPGTRLTVT.

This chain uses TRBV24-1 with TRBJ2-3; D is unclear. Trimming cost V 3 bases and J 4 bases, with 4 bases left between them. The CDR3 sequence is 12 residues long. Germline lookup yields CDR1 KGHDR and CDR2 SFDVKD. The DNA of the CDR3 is TGTGCCACCAGTGATCCCTCAGATACGCAGTATTTT. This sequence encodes CATSDPSDTQYF.